Presented here are 23 T cell receptor beta chains from one specimen sequenced in a study of OX40 agonist ivuxolimab in advanced cancers. The protocol was immunoSEQ multiplex PCR, while the TCRdb copy is restricted to in-frame clones and leaves out a portion. The repertoire holds roughly 18,000 clones, around two thirds seen once, with roughly 19% in the top ten. This material consisted of CD4+ or CD8+ T cells sorted from blood, taken in a trial of the OX40 agonist ivuxolimab. These receptors all come from an adult with an advanced solid tumor such as melanoma, head and neck, liver or kidney cancer.

The chain carries TRBV4-1 and TRBJ1-5; 7 bases are a match to TRBD1. V dropped 9 bases and J dropped 4; count of bases not matched to a gene: 15. Germline-derived CDR1 and CDR2 are MGHRA and YSYEKL. CDR3 size: 16 residues. The CDR3 bases are TGCGCCAGAAGGGGACAGCGACCCGTTGGAAATCAGCCCCAGCATTTT. Translating gives CARRGQRPVGNQPQHF.

This chain joins TRBV5-1 and TRBJ1-5; TRBD1 is a possible D gene (6 bases). The germline gives CDR1 SGHRS, CDR2 YFSETQ. V lost 4 bases to trimming and J lost 5 bases, with 16 bases between them. The CDR3 is 15 amino acids. The CDR3 region has the DNA TGCGCCAGCAGCCCCCTGGGGGGGGCCGATCAGCCCCAGCATTTT. Its translation is CASSPLGGADQPQHF.

The sample holds a few counts of this clone. V usage is TRBV12-5 and J usage is TRBJ2-1; 10 bases fit TRBD2. Germline V gene data show CDR1 as LGHNT and CDR2 as FRNRAP. Unmatched junction bases numbered 15, after V lost 6 bases and J lost 7 bases. The CDR3 has 17 residues. CDR3 bases: TGTGCTAGTGGCCTCCCCTCTTCTAGCGGGAGATTGAATGAGCAGTTCTTC. Its translation is CASGLPSSSGRLNEQFF.

This clone occurred once. The rearrangement joins TRBV19 to TRBJ2-7; D unclear. The length of the CDR3 is 13 residues. V was clipped by 3 bases and J by 2 bases, with 8 bases between them. Germline CDR1 is LNHDA and CDR2 is SQIVND (reference sequence). The CDR3 nucleotides are TGTGCCAGTAGTATCTCCGCTACCTACGAGCAGTACTTC. Encoded protein: CASSISATYEQYF. Drawing the rest from reference TRBV19 and TRBJ2-7, the complete variable domain is DGGITQSPKYLFRKEGQNVTLSCEQNLNHDAMYWYRQDPGQGLRLIYYSQIVNDFQKGDIAEGYSVSREKKESFPLTVTSAQKNPTAFYLCASSISATYEQYFGPGTRLTVT.

V and J are TRBV7-9 and TRBJ1-3; D gene unclear. V dropped 10 bases and J dropped 0 bases, with 13 bases sitting between them. The CDR3 is 14 residues long. In germline, CDR1 is SEHNR, CDR2 FQNEAQ (reference sequence). This CDR3 is CATSGPSSGNTIYF. CDR3 bases: TGTGCCACCTCCGGGCCCAGCTCTGGAAACACCATATATTTT.

CDR3 DNA: TGTGCCAGCAGCTTTTCCACGGTTACCGGGGAGCTGTTTTTT. It specifies CASSFSTVTGELFF. The gene calls are TRBV7-9 and TRBJ2-2; no clear D. Per germline, CDR1 SEHNR and CDR2 FQNEAQ (reference sequence). The V end was cut by 3 bases, the J end by 5 bases, with 10 bases between. The CDR3 runs to 14 residues.

CDR3 DNA: TGTGCCACCAGCCCTCGGACAGGGGCGGGATCAGATACGCAGTATTTT. Amino acid sequence: CATSPRTGAGSDTQYF. This rearrangement joins TRBV15 to TRBJ2-3; 9 positions match TRBD1. Germline loops: CDR1 LNHNV, CDR2 YYDKDF (reference sequence). With V trimmed by 5 bases and J by 4 bases, 10 bases remained unmatched. The CDR3 has 16 amino acids.

The chain recombines TRBV7-8 with TRBJ2-3; D is possibly TRBD2 (6 bases). V lost 1 base and J 1 base, leaving 21 bases between the germline ends. Germline CDR1 reads SGHVS; CDR2 reads FQNEAQ. The length of the CDR3 is 19 residues. The CDR3 sequence is CASSLGAGTLYLGTDTQYF. The CDR3 coding sequence is TGTGCCAGCAGCTTAGGGGCGGGGACGCTATATCTGGGCACAGATACGCAGTATTTT.

V usage is TRBV9 and J usage is TRBJ2-2; D is ambiguous. Germline CDR1 SGDLS, CDR2 YYNGEE. This CDR3 is built from 15 residues. V was clipped by 4 bases and J by 1 base, with 11 bases between them. This chain's CDR3 is CASSPWTGNTGELFF. The DNA of the CDR3 is TGTGCCAGCAGCCCCTGGACGGGGAACACCGGGGAGCTGTTTTTT.

V usage is TRBV27 and J usage is TRBJ2-2; D is uncertain. Trimming removed 1 base at V and 0 bases at J, with 3 bases between. Germline loops: CDR1 MNHEY, CDR2 SMNVEV (reference sequence). This CDR3 has 14 residues. CDR3 sequence reads: CASSLYPNTGELFF. Written as DNA, the CDR3 is TGTGCCAGCAGTTTATATCCGAACACCGGGGAGCTGTTTTTT.

V gene TRBV27 combines with J gene TRBJ1-1; D remains ambiguous. Per germline, CDR1 MNHEY and CDR2 SMNVEV (reference sequence). This CDR3 has 14 residues. Trimming took off 4 bases at V and 6 bases at J, with 15 bases between the two ends. CDR3 residues: CASSSPRFGSEAFF. The DNA for the CDR3 is TGTGCCAGCAGTTCCCCCCGGTTTGGATCTGAAGCTTTCTTT.

This clone was found a few times. This rearrangement joins TRBV5-5 to TRBJ1-5, with D possibly matching TRBD1 (5 bases). V lost 1 base to trimming and J lost 6 bases, with 11 bases between them. CDR1 is SGHKS and CDR2 is YYEKEE in the germline V gene (reference sequence). The CDR3 contains 14 residues. The CDR3 DNA reads TGTGCCAGCAGCTTGCAAGGGGCGCTTCAGCCCCAGCATTTT. Translating it yields CASSLQGALQPQHF.

The chain employs TRBV6-5 and TRBJ2-7; D is perhaps TRBD1 (6 bases). Deletions cut 5 bases from V and 3 bases from J, with 14 bases between. The germline CDR1 and CDR2 sequences are MNHEY and SVGAGI. CDR3 length: 14 amino acids. DNA for the CDR3: TGTGCCAGCAGTAAACCGGGACAAGACTACGAGCAGTACTTC. This encodes CASSKPGQDYEQYF.

With respect to this clone: Other nucleotide sequences in the sample specify the same CDR3. The rearrangement uses TRBV9 and TRBJ1-5; no definite D call. Germline V lookup: CDR1 SGDLS, CDR2 YYNGEE. The CDR3 is 14 residues long. V gave up 0 bases and J gave up 3 bases, with 7 bases separating them. This CDR3 is CASSVGGSNQPQHF. The CDR3 bases are TGTGCCAGCAGCGTAGGAGGGTCCAATCAGCCCCAGCATTTT.

This clone was seen only once. The chain links TRBV10-3 to TRBJ2-7; perhaps TRBD2 as D (6 bases). The CDR3 length is 14 residues. Germline CDR1 and CDR2: ENHRY and SYGVKD. V shed 6 bases and J shed 0 bases, with 12 bases lying between them. The CDR3 region is CAIREDGSSYEQYF. DNA for the CDR3: TGTGCCATCAGGGAGGACGGGAGCTCCTACGAGCAGTACTTC.

This chain joins TRBV4-1 and TRBJ2-1; tentative D call: TRBD2 (6 bases). The V end lost 3 bases, the J end lost 8 bases, and 14 bases lay between the germline ends. CDR1 MGHRA and CDR2 YSYEKL come from the germline V gene. The CDR3 has 14 residues. In DNA, the CDR3 is TGCGCCAGCAGCCAGGGTGGCGGGGCGGATGAGCAGTTCTTC. Translation: CASSQGGGADEQFF.

This clone was recorded once. The genes are TRBV13 and TRBJ2-7; 9 bases line up with TRBD1. Trimming at V came to 1 base and at J to 2 bases, leaving 3 bases not matched to a gene. In germline, CDR1 is PRHDT, CDR2 FYEKMQ (reference sequence). The CDR3 runs to 15 residues. The CDR3 protein is CASSLARTGAYEQYF. For the CDR3, the DNA is TGTGCCAGCAGCTTAGCCCGGACAGGGGCCTACGAGCAGTACTTC.

The chain has TRBV30 and TRBJ1-5, with a tentative D call TRBD1 (5 bases). Germline V gene sequence: CDR1 GTSNPN, CDR2 SVGIG (reference sequence). V lost 1 base and J 0 bases, leaving 10 bases between the germline ends. CDR3 size: 15 residues. The CDR3 bases are TGTGCCTGGAGTGGGGGCCAGGATAGCAATCAGCCCCAGCATTTT. Encoded protein: CAWSGGQDSNQPQHF.

Concerning this clone itself: Other DNA variants within this sample encode the same CDR3. The chain recombines TRBV27 with TRBJ2-7; a possible D gene is TRBD1 (6 bases). This CDR3 spans 13 amino acids. CDR1 and CDR2 (germline): MNHEY, SMNVEV (reference sequence). Trimming took off 9 bases at V and 6 bases at J, with 18 bases between the two ends. The CDR3 DNA reads TGTGCCAGTAGTAAACAGGGTTATCTCGAGCAGTACTTC. Translating gives CASSKQGYLEQYF.

V is TRBV5-1 and J is TRBJ2-5; possible D gene TRBD1, 6 bases. Trimming shortened V by 4 bases and J by 4 bases, and 8 bases separated the two germline ends. The CDR3 totals 12 residues. Looked up from germline, CDR1 is SGHRS and CDR2 is YFSETQ. The CDR3 is CASSAGVETQYF. CDR3 in DNA: TGCGCCAGCAGCGCAGGGGTAGAGACCCAGTACTTC.

The J gene is TRBJ2-2, the V gene TRBV30; 10 bases map to TRBD1. Germline-derived CDR1 and CDR2 are GTSNPN and SVGIG (reference sequence). Germline trimming cut 5 bases from V and 5 bases from J; bases unmatched to any gene: 5. The CDR3 length is 14 residues. The CDR3 coding sequence is TGTGCCTGGTCCCCGGGACAGGGGACCGGGGAGCTGTTTTTT. Its protein product is CAWSPGQGTGELFF.

The gene calls are TRBV13 and TRBJ1-4; D gene ambiguous. With 6 bases removed from V and 4 bases from J, the gap between germline ends came to 12 bases. Germline CDR1 is PRHDT and CDR2 is FYEKMQ (reference sequence). This CDR3 region has 14 residues. The CDR3: CASSEEDFNEKLFF. Here the CDR3 DNA reads TGTGCCAGCAGTGAGGAGGATTTTAATGAAAAACTGTTTTTT.

The rearrangement uses TRBV29-1 and TRBJ2-3; TRBD2 matches 9 bases. Trimming cost V 6 bases and J 2 bases; bases outside gene matches: 9. The germline V gene has CDR1 SQVTM and CDR2 ANQGSEA. CDR3 size: 15 residues. CDR3 bases: TGCAGCGTCCCAATGGGACTAGCATCCACAGATACGCAGTATTTT. Translation gives CSVPMGLASTDTQYF.